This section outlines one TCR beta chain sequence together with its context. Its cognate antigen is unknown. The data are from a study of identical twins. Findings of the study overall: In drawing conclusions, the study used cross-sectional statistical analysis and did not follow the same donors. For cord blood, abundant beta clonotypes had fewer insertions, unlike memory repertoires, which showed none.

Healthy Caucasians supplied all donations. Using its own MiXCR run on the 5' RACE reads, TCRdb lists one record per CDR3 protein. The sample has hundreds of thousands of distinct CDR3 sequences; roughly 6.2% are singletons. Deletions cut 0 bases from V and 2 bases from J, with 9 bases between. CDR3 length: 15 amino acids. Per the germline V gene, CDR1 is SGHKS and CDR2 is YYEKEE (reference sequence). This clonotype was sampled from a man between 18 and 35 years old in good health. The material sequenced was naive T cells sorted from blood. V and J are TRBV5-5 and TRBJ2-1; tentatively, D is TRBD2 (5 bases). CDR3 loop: CASSLETEAYNEQFF. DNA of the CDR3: TGTGCCAGCAGCTTGGAGACGGAGGCCTACAATGAGCAGTTCTTC.